This TCR beta chain comes out of a study of blood T cell repertoires in COVID-19. Study as a whole: Some COVID-19 samples were acute and others convalescent; all came from the United States, Italy and Spain. PBMCs, B-cell-depleted T cells, or T cells were the source of the cDNA or gDNA that made up the material.

Germline V gene data show CDR1 as SGHRS and CDR2 as YFSETQ. V shed 0 bases, J shed 6 bases, and the junction held 6 bases outside the gene matches. CDR3 size: 17 residues. Study processing details: Quantification of nucleated cells was approximated via reference gene primer amplification. The method was immunoSEQ multiplex PCR; TCRdb's version includes in-frame clones alone and lacks a portion of them. The V and J calls and clone size come from that table; D and trimming were worked out from the DNA. The profile shows approximately 260,000 clones, about 80% of them singletons. The genes are TRBV5-1 and TRBJ2-7, with TRBD2 matching 16 bases. Sequencing was done on a sample of peripheral blood. The TCR comes from a woman of 80 years or more with active or convalescent COVID-19. In DNA, the CDR3 is TGCGCCAGCAGCTTGGAACCGGGACTAGCGGGAGGGGTCGAGCAGTACTTC. It specifies CASSLEPGLAGGVEQYF.